One and the same sample provided the 23 T cell receptor beta chains below, sequenced in a study of shared clonotypes between healthy human individuals (dated by TCRdb to 2020 to 2022). CD8 naive samples were obtained by positive selection for CCR7 among CD45RO-negative cells, yielding a CD45RA+CCR7+ population from which TemRA cells were excluded. The method was the immunoSEQ multiplex PCR assay. TCRdb provides this immuneACCESS table in a form limited to in-frame rearrangements. Some clones are lacking; in checked studies, under half of them reflect an unresolved V gene, and why the rest are absent is not known. The sample table contains approximately 740,000 clones; only one count was recorded for about 92% of them. 20% to 30% of the sample comes from the top ten. Sequencing was performed on naive CD8+ T cells sorted from blood. The cell subset or site tag for this specimen amounts to: CD45RA+CCR7+. The source is a man aged 25-40 years in good health.

V usage is TRBV19 and J usage is TRBJ2-2; 8 bases are a match to TRBD2. V trimming: 4 bases; J trimming: 6 bases; junction bases outside the gene matches: 7. Germline V gene sequence: CDR1 LNHDA, CDR2 SQIVND (reference sequence). The CDR3 length is 15 residues. CDR3 DNA: TGTGCCAGTAGTAACCCTTGGACTAGCCCCGGGGAGCTGTTTTTT. Residues: CASSNPWTSPGELFF. The full variable domain, completed using reference TRBV19 and TRBJ2-2, is DGGITQSPKYLFRKEGQNVTLSCEQNLNHDAMYWYRQDPGQGLRLIYYSQIVNDFQKGDIAEGYSVSREKKESFPLTVTSAQKNPTAFYLCASSNPWTSPGELFFGEGSRLTVL.

This rearrangement joins TRBV28 to TRBJ2-7; 8 nucleotides align to TRBD1. CDR1 is MDHEN and CDR2 is SYDVKM in the germline V gene. This CDR3 spans 14 amino acids. The trim removed 8 bases at V and 0 bases at J, leaving 6 bases unmatched. The CDR3: CASGTDRDSYEQYF. As DNA, the CDR3 is TGTGCCAGCGGAACGGACAGGGACTCCTACGAGCAGTACTTC.

The table lists this clone with a count of one. The rearrangement links TRBV28 to TRBJ1-1; TRBD1 matches 7 bases. Germline CDR1 MDHEN, CDR2 SYDVKM. J was trimmed by 4 bases and V by 6 bases; bases with no gene match: 5. The CDR3 is 13 residues long. The CDR3 sequence is CASSLDRATEAFF. DNA for the CDR3: TGTGCCAGCAGCCTCGACAGGGCCACTGAAGCTTTCTTT.

The chain uses TRBV5-8 and TRBJ2-7; D unclear. Germline V CDR1 and CDR2: SGHTS, YDEGEE. This CDR3 is 12 amino acids long. V lost 5 bases to trimming and J lost 7 bases, with 13 bases between them. CDR3 protein: CASRTWTREQYF. CDR3 bases: TGTGCCAGCAGAACGTGGACGCGAGAGCAGTACTTC.

The chain recombines TRBV7-9 with TRBJ2-7, with 10 bases matching TRBD2. In germline, CDR1 is SEHNR, CDR2 FQNEAQ (reference sequence). CDR3 length: 15 amino acids. The V and J ends lost 4 bases and 5 bases, in that order; junction bases with no gene match: 8. For the CDR3, the DNA is TGTGCCAGCAGCTCATTAGCGGGAGGACGCCACGAGCAGTACTTC. Protein product: CASSSLAGGRHEQYF.

V usage is TRBV19 and J usage is TRBJ2-1; D is perhaps TRBD1 or TRBD2 (10 bases each). The germline V gene has CDR1 LNHDA and CDR2 SQIVND (reference sequence). The CDR3 is made up of 20 amino acids. The ends were cut back, 5 bases at V and 2 bases at J, with 28 bases in the middle. CDR3 DNA: TGTGCCAGTAGTTCCCGGGACAGGGGTAGCGGGAGGCTCACCTACAATGAGCAGTTCTTC. Encoded protein: CASSSRDRGSGRLTYNEQFF.

A remark on this clone: One junction end disagrees with the germline gene, perhaps due to a read error. This chain connects TRBV11-3 to TRBJ2-7; D is ambiguous. Per the germline V gene, CDR1 is SGHNT and CDR2 is YENEEA. The CDR3 extends over 16 amino acids. The CDR3 DNA sequence: TGCCAGCAGCTTAATTGGTTCACCCTAACATACTACGAGCAGTACTTC. It translates to CQQLNWFTLTYYEQYF.

The J gene is TRBJ1-1, the V gene TRBV4-1; D remains ambiguous. This CDR3 region has 13 residues. Germline V gene lookup returns CDR1 MGHRA and CDR2 YSYEKL. With 1 base removed from V and 0 bases from J, the gap between germline ends came to 3 bases. The CDR3 bases are TGCGCCAGCAGCCAAGGAATGAACACTGAAGCTTTCTTT. This codes for CASSQGMNTEAFF.

This chain joins TRBV11-2 and TRBJ1-2, with no clear D. This CDR3 has 15 residues. V gave up 3 bases and J gave up 3 bases, with 14 bases separating them. Germline values: CDR1 SGHAT, CDR2 FQNNGV. The CDR3 nucleotides are TGTGCCAGCAGCTTTATCCCTAGTCAGGACTATGGCTACACCTTC. Its protein is CASSFIPSQDYGYTF. The full variable domain, with the rest looked up from reference TRBV11-2 and TRBJ1-2, is EAGVAQSPRYKIIEKRQSVAFWCNPISGHATLYWYQQILGQGPKLLIQFQNNGVVDDSQLPKDRFSAERLKGVDSTLKIQPAKLEDSAVYLCASSFIPSQDYGYTFGSGTRLTVV.

J is TRBJ2-7 and V is TRBV30; 10 bases match TRBD1. This CDR3 region has 13 residues. Germline assignment: CDR1 GTSNPN and CDR2 SVGIG (reference sequence). Trimming at V came to 0 bases and at J to 7 bases, leaving 3 bases not matched to a gene. The CDR3 DNA is TGTGCCTGGAGTGTGGGACAGGGGTGGGAGCAGTACTTC. This codes for CAWSVGQGWEQYF.

Comments on this clone: The sample has other DNA sequences that encode this CDR3 too. For the CDR3, the DNA is TGTGCCACCAGCAGAGGTCAGGGGGCCTATGGCTACACCTTC. Translating it yields CATSRGQGAYGYTF. The rearrangement links TRBV15 to TRBJ1-2, with 8 bases matching TRBD1. Germline V gives CDR1 LNHNV, CDR2 YYDKDF (reference sequence). V trimming: 1 base; J trimming: 4 bases; junction bases outside the gene matches: 2. This CDR3 is 14 amino acids long. Together with reference TRBV15 and TRBJ1-2, the CDR3 gives the full variable domain: DAMVIQNPRYQVTQFGKPVTLSCSQTLNHNVMYWYQQKSSQAPKLLFHYYDKDFNNEADTPDNFQSRRPNTSFCFLDIRSPGLGDTAMYLCATSRGQGAYGYTFGSGTRLTVV.

The sample holds one count of this clone. Additional DNA sequences in this sample encode the identical CDR3. This rearrangement joins TRBV27 to TRBJ2-1; no clear D. CDR1 is MNHEY, CDR2 SMNVEV, per germline (reference sequence). V lost 3 bases and J lost 9, with 9 bases in between. The CDR3 runs 12 residues. The CDR3 loop reads CASSFGGSEQFF. CDR3 coding DNA: TGTGCCAGCAGTTTCGGCGGTAGTGAGCAGTTCTTC.

The chain carries TRBV5-5 and TRBJ1-1; D might be TRBD1 (6 bases). Germline CDR1 reads SGHKS; CDR2 reads YYEKEE (reference sequence). Trimming removed 1 base at V and 0 bases at J, with 22 bases between. CDR3 size: 19 residues. The CDR3 spells CASSLRFLTIQGMNTEAFF. The DNA for the CDR3 is TGTGCCAGCAGCTTGAGATTCCTAACCATCCAGGGGATGAACACTGAAGCTTTCTTT.

The chain recombines TRBV11-2 with TRBJ2-7; 11 bases align to TRBD2. Germline V CDR1 and CDR2: SGHAT, FQNNGV. The CDR3 sequence is 16 residues long. V lost 3 bases, J lost 2 bases, and 6 bases stayed unmatched. The CDR3 protein is CASSFTLAGETYEQYF. Here the CDR3 DNA reads TGTGCCAGCAGCTTCACACTAGCGGGAGAAACCTACGAGCAGTACTTC.

The chain has TRBV6-6 and TRBJ1-1; 11 bases match TRBD1. The junction had 5 bases not matched to a gene; V was cut back by 4 bases and J by 1 base. Germline V gene sequence: CDR1 MNHNY, CDR2 SVGAGI (reference sequence). This CDR3 has 16 amino acids. CDR3 amino acids: CASSFGTGGSNTEAFF. DNA of the CDR3: TGTGCCAGCAGTTTTGGGACAGGGGGATCGAACACTGAAGCTTTCTTT.

The rearrangement joins TRBV6-5 to TRBJ2-1, with D unclear. This CDR3 contains 15 residues. Between the trimmed V and J ends, which lost 6 bases and 0 bases, there was a span of 12 bases. CDR1 is MNHEY, CDR2 SVGAGI, per germline. The CDR3 region has the DNA TGTGCCAGCAGGCTTGGACCGAGCTCCTACAATGAGCAGTTCTTC. Amino acid sequence: CASRLGPSSYNEQFF.

This clone was detected only once. As DNA, the CDR3 is TGCGCCAGCAGCCAGGCCACCATGGACAGGGGATCCTACGAGCAGTACTTC. Protein product: CASSQATMDRGSYEQYF. The chain combines TRBV4-1 with TRBJ2-7, with 9 bases fitting TRBD1. Germline V lookup: CDR1 MGHRA, CDR2 YSYEKL. CDR3 length: 17 residues. Losses at the gene ends were 3 bases for V and 1 base for J; bases not matched to a gene: 10.

There are a few counts of this clone. The chain joins TRBV2 to TRBJ1-5; D is possibly TRBD1 (6 bases). V lost 6 bases and J 4 bases, leaving 10 bases between the germline ends. The CDR3 length is 13 residues. The germline V gene has CDR1 SNHLY and CDR2 FYNNEI. CDR3 in amino acids: CASRAGENQPQHF. CDR3 nucleotide sequence: TGTGCCAGCAGGGCAGGGGAGAATCAGCCCCAGCATTTT.

This rearrangement joins TRBV10-1 to TRBJ2-5; D remains ambiguous. Germline loops: CDR1 WNHNN, CDR2 SYGVQD (reference sequence). Deletions cut 6 bases from V and 3 bases from J, with 11 bases between. The CDR3 has 13 amino acids. CDR3 sequence: CASRSSEEETQYF. The DNA of the CDR3 is TGCGCCAGCAGATCCTCCGAGGAAGAGACCCAGTACTTC.

This clone occurred once. The genes are TRBV29-1 and TRBJ2-7; D gene unclear. The CDR3 spans 12 residues. Looked up from germline, CDR1 is SQVTM and CDR2 is ANQGSEA. CDR3 sequence (DNA): TGCGGTGTGAGAGAAGGGACCTACGAGCAGTACTTC. Its protein is CGVREGTYEQYF.

The chain uses TRBV7-6 and TRBJ2-2; maybe TRBD2 (6 bases). V was pared by 7 bases and J by 0 bases, with 15 bases between. Germline values: CDR1 SGHVS, CDR2 FNYEAQ. The CDR3 is 16 residues long. This chain's CDR3 is CASTKEAGSNTGELFF. Written as DNA, the CDR3 is TGTGCCAGCACTAAAGAGGCGGGGTCGAACACCGGGGAGCTGTTTTTT.

The chain has TRBV11-2 and TRBJ2-6, with 7 bases fitting TRBD1. With V trimmed by 5 bases and J by 0 bases, 10 bases remained unmatched. Germline V gives CDR1 SGHAT, CDR2 FQNNGV. The CDR3 is 18 residues long. The chain's CDR3 is CASSPLTGISSGANVLTF. In DNA form, the CDR3 reads TGTGCCAGCAGCCCGCTGACAGGGATCTCCTCTGGGGCCAACGTCCTGACTTTC.

The chain employs TRBV7-6 and TRBJ2-3; 13 bases match TRBD2. V lost 5 bases to trimming and J lost 1 base; unmatched junction nucleotides: 12. The V gene's germline CDR1 is SGHVS and CDR2 FNYEAQ. The CDR3 runs to 19 residues. CDR3 bases: TGTGCCAGCAGCCGGACTAGCGGGAGATTTAGTGGGCGCACAGATACGCAGTATTTT. Protein sequence: CASSRTSGRFSGRTDTQYF. The whole variable domain, filled in from reference TRBV7-6 and TRBJ2-3, reads GAGVSQSPRYKVTKRGQDVALRCDPISGHVSLYWYRQALGQGPEFLTYFNYEAQQDKSGLPNDRFSAERPEGSISTLTIQRTEQRDSAMYRCASSRTSGRFSGRTDTQYFGPGTRLTVL.